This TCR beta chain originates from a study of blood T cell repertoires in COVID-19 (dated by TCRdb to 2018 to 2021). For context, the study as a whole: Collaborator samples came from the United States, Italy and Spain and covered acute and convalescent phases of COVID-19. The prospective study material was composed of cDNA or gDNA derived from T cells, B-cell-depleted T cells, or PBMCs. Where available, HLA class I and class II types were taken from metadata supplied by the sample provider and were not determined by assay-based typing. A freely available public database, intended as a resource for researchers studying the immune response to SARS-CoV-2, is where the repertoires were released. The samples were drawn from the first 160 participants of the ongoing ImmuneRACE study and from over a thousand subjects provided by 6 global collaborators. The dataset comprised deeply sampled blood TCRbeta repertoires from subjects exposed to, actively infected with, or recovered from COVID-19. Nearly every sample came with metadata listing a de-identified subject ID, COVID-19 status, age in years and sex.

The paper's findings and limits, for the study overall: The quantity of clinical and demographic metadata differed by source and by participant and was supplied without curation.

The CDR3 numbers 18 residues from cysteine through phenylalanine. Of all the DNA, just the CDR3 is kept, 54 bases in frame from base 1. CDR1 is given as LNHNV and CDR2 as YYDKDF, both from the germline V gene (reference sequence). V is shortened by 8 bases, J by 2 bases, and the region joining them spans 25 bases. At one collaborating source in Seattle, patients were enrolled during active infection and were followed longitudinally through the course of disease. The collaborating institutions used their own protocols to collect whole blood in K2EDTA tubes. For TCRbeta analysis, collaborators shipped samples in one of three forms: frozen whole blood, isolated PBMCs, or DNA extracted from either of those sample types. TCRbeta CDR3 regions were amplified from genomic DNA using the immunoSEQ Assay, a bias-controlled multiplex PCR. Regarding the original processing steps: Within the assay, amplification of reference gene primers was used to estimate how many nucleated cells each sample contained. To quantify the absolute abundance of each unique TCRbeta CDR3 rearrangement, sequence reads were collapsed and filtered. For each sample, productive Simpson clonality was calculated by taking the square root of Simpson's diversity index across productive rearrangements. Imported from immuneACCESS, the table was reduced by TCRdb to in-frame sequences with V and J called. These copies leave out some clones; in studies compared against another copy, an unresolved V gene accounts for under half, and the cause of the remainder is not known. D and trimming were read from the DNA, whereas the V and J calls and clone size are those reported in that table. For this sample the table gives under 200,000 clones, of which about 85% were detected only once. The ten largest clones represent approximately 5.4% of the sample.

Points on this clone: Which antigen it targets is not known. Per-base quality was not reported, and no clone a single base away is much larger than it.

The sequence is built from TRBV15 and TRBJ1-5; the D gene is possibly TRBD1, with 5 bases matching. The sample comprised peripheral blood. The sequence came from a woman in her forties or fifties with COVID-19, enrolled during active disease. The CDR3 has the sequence CATGTRDPKPGGNQPQHF. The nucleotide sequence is TGTGCCACCGGGACCCGGGACCCAAAACCGGGGGGCAATCAGCCCCAGCATTTT.